This TCR beta chain was documented in a study of T cell responses to AZD1222 COVID-19 vaccine. The wider study: Pooling covered second doses at about 4 or about 12 weeks. Notes on the study in general: Clonal diversity may have been underestimated, and the donors were mostly white British, with more females than males. None of the repertoires were sampled until the peak T cell response had passed.

Profiled with immunoSEQ multiplex PCR; TCRdb holds only in-frame clones, not every one. This sample has about 190,000 clones, with just over 90% found just once. About this clone: Its antigen is currently unknown.

The material sequenced was peripheral blood, taken on day 0 of AZD1222 vaccination. This sequence originates from an adult in good health.

The CDR3 nucleotides are TGTGCCAGCAGCGAAGACAGGTTCCAAGAGACCCAGTACTTC. Translation: CASSEDRFQETQYF. The rearrangement uses TRBV7-9 and TRBJ2-5; a weak D match, TRBD1 (6 bases). Germline V gene data show CDR1 as SEHNR and CDR2 as FQNEAQ (reference sequence). Deletions cut 5 bases from V and 1 base from J, with 11 bases between. The CDR3 totals 14 residues.